The 5 T cell receptor beta chains reported below all come from one sample, sequenced in a study of identical twins. TCRdb itself ran the 5' RACE reads through MiXCR, one entry per CDR3 protein. The repertoire holds roughly 1.6 million distinct CDR3 sequences, with 32% as singletons. Sequencing was performed on cord blood. These receptors all come from a newborn girl in good health.

V and J are TRBV5-1 and TRBJ2-3; TRBD2 agrees at 10 bases. V shed 3 bases and J 1 base; nucleotides not matched to a gene: 20. Germline V gene data show CDR1 as SGHRS and CDR2 as YFSETQ. This CDR3 spans 21 amino acids. CDR3 residues: CASSSPLAGEWTLYRTDTQYF. Written as DNA, the CDR3 is TGCGCCAGCAGCTCACCTCTAGCGGGAGAATGGACCCTCTATCGCACAGATACGCAGTATTTT.

This chain links TRBV29-1 with TRBJ2-3; unclear D gene. Trimming stripped 4 bases from V and 0 bases from J, with 11 bases between. The V gene's germline CDR1 is SQVTM and CDR2 ANQGSEA. The CDR3 length is 14 residues. The CDR3 reads CSVVKTPSTDTQYF. In DNA, the CDR3 is TGCAGCGTTGTAAAGACACCAAGCACAGATACGCAGTATTTT.

As to this clonotype: This may be a read error, as it is one base from a much larger clone. The V and J genes are TRBV24-1 and TRBJ2-1; 7 bases match TRBD2. TRBJ2-7 matches the DNA end more closely, so the J call is doubtful. The V gene's germline CDR1 is KGHDR and CDR2 SFDVKD. This CDR3 has 17 amino acids. CDR3 loop: CATSDLARGSSYNEQYF. In DNA form, the CDR3 reads TGTGCCACCAGTGATTTGGCGCGGGGGAGCTCCTACAATGAGCAGTACTTC.

This clonotype was seen only a few times. The chain carries TRBV6-1 and TRBJ2-5; TRBD1 might be the D (5 bases). Germline assignment: CDR1 MNHNS and CDR2 SASEGT. The CDR3 is 13 residues long. V was shortened by 7 bases and J by 5 bases, with 14 bases between the two germline ends. The CDR3 is CASKGAYGETQYF. The CDR3 region has the DNA TGTGCCAGCAAAGGGGCTTATGGGGAGACCCAGTACTTC.

The CDR3 sequence is CASSVEGQGVTNEQFF. CDR3 DNA: TGTGCCAGCAGCGTAGAGGGACAGGGGGTTACCAATGAGCAGTTCTTC. The chain couples TRBV9 to TRBJ2-1; 11 positions match TRBD1. Germline V CDR1 and CDR2: SGDLS, YYNGEE. This CDR3 is built from 16 residues. Germline trimming cut 0 bases from V and 6 bases from J; bases unmatched to any gene: 5.